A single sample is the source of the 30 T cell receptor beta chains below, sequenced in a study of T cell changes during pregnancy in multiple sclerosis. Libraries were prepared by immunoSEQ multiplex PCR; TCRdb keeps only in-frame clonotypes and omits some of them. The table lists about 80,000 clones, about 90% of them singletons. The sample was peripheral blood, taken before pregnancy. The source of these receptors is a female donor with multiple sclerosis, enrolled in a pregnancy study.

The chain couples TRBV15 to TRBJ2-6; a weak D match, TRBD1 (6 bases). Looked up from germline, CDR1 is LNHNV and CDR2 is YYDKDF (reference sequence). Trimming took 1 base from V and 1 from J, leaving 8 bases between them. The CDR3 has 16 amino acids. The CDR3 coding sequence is TGTGCCACCAGCAGAGTAGGGGGTTCTGGGGCCAACGTCCTGACTTTC. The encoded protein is CATSRVGGSGANVLTF. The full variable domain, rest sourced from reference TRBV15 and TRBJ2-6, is DAMVIQNPRYQVTQFGKPVTLSCSQTLNHNVMYWYQQKSSQAPKLLFHYYDKDFNNEADTPDNFQSRRPNTSFCFLDIRSPGLGDTAMYLCATSRVGGSGANVLTFGAGSRLTVL.

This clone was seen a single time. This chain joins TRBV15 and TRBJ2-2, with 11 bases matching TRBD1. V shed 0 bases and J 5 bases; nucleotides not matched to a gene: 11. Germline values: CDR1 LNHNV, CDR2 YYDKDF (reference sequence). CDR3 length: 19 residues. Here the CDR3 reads CATSRDYGQGAVGTGELFF. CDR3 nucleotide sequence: TGTGCCACCAGCAGAGATTACGGACAGGGGGCAGTTGGGACCGGGGAGCTGTTTTTT.

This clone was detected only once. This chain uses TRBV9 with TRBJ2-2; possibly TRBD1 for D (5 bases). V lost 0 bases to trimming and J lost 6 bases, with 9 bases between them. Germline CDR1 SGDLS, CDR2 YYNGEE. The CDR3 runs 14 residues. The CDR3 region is CASSVVGDPGELFF. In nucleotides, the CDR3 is TGTGCCAGCAGCGTAGTAGGGGATCCCGGGGAGCTGTTTTTT. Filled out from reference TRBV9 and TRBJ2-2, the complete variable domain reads DSGVTQTPKHLITATGQRVTLRCSPRSGDLSVYWYQQSLDQGLQFLIQYYNGEERAKGNILERFSAQQFPDLHSELNLSSLELGDSALYFCASSVVGDPGELFFGEGSRLTVL.

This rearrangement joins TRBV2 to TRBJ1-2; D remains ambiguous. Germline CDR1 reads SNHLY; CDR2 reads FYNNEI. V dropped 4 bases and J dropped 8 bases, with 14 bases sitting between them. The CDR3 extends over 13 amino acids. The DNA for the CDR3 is TGTGCCAGCAGTGCGGAGAGGGATTTAGGCTACACCTTC. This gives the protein CASSAERDLGYTF. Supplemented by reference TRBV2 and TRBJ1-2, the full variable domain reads EPEVTQTPSHQVTQMGQEVILRCVPISNHLYFYWYRQILGQKVEFLVSFYNNEISEKSEIFDDQFSVERPDGSNFTLKIRSTKLEDSAMYFCASSAERDLGYTFGSGTRLTVV.

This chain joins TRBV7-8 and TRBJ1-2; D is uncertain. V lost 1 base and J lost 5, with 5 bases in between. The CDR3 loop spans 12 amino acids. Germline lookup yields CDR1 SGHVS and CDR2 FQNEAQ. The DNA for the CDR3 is TGTGCCAGCAGCTTAGACGAGTATGGCTACACCTTC. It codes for CASSLDEYGYTF.

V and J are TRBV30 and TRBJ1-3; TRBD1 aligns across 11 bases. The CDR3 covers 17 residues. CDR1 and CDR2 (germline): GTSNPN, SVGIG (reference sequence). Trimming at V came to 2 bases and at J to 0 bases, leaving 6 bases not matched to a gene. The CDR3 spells CAWSTGQGASSGNTIYF. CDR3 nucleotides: TGTGCCTGGAGTACCGGACAGGGGGCGTCCTCTGGAAACACCATATATTTT.

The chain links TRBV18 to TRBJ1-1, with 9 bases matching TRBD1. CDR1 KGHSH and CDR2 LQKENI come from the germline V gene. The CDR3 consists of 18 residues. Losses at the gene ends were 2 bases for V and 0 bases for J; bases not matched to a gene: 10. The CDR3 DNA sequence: TGTGCCAGCTCACCAAGGTTGGGACAGGGAAAAATGAACACTGAAGCTTTCTTT. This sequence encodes CASSPRLGQGKMNTEAFF.

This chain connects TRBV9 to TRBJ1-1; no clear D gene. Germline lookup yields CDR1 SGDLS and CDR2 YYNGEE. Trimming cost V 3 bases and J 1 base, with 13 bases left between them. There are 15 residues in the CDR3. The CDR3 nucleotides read TGTGCCAGCAGCGAGACGTTCCGGGGGAACACTGAAGCTTTCTTT. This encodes CASSETFRGNTEAFF.

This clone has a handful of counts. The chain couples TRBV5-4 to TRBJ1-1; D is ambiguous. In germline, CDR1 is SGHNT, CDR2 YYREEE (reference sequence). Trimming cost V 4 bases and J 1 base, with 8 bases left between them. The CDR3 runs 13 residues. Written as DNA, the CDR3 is TGTGCCAGCAGCCCTCGACAGAACACTGAAGCTTTCTTT. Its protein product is CASSPRQNTEAFF.

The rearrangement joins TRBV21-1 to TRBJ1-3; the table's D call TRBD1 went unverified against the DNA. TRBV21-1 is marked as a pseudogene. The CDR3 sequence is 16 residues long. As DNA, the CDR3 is TGTGCCAGCAGCTCACGCAGGGGGCTTTCTGGAAACACCATATATTTT. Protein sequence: CASSSRRGLSGNTIYF.

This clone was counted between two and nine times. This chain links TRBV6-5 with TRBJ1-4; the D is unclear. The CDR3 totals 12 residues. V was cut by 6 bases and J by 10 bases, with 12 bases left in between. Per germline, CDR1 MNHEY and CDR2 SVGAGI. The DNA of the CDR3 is TGTGCCAGCAGGGAAGTGACGGGAAAACTGTTTTTT. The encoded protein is CASREVTGKLFF.

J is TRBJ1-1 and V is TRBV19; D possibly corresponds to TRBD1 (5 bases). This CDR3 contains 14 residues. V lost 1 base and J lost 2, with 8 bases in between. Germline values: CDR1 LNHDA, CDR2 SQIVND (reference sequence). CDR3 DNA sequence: TGTGCCAGTAGTATAGGCGGGACCAACACTGAAGCTTTCTTT. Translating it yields CASSIGGTNTEAFF. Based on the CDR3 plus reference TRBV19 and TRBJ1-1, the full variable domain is DGGITQSPKYLFRKEGQNVTLSCEQNLNHDAMYWYRQDPGQGLRLIYYSQIVNDFQKGDIAEGYSVSREKKESFPLTVTSAQKNPTAFYLCASSIGGTNTEAFFGQGTRLTVV.

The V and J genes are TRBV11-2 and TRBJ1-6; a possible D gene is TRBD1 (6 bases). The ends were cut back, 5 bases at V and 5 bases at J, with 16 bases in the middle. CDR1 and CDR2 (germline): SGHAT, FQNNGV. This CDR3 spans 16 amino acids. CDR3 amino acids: CASSSVEQGHNSPLHF. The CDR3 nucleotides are TGTGCCAGCAGCAGCGTCGAACAGGGACATAATTCACCCCTCCACTTT.

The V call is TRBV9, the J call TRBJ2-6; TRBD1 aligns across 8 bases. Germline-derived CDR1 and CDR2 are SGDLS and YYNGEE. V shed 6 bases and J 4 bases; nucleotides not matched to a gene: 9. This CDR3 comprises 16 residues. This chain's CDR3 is CASTETQGAGANVLTF. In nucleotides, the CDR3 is TGTGCCAGCACCGAAACCCAGGGGGCCGGGGCCAACGTCCTGACTTTC.

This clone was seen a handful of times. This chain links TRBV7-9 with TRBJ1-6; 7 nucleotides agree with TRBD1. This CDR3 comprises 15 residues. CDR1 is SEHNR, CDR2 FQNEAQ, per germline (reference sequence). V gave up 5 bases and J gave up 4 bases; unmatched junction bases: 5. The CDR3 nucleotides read TGTGCCAGCAGCCCTTCAGGGGGGTATAATTCACCCCTCCACTTT. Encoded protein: CASSPSGGYNSPLHF. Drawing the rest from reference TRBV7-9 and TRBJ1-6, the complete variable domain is DTGVSQNPRHKITKRGQNVTFRCDPISEHNRLYWYRQTLGQGPEFLTYFQNEAQLEKSRLLSDRFSAERPKGSFSTLEIQRTEQGDSAMYLCASSPSGGYNSPLHFGNGTRLTVT.

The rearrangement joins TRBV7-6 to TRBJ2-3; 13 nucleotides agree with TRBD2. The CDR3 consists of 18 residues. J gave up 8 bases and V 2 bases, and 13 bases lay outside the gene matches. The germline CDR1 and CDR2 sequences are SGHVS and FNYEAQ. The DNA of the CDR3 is TGTGCCAGCAGCTTAAGCAGACTAGCGGGGGGCCACAGAGGTACGCAGTATTTT. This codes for CASSLSRLAGGHRGTQYF. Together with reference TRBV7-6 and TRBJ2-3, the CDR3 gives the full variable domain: GAGVSQSPRYKVTKRGQDVALRCDPISGHVSLYWYRQALGQGPEFLTYFNYEAQQDKSGLPNDRFSAERPEGSISTLTIQRTEQRDSAMYRCASSLSRLAGGHRGTQYFGPGTRLTVL.

CDR3 amino acids: CASSMIAGQSYEQYF. The DNA for the CDR3 is TGTGCCAGTAGTATGATAGCAGGGCAATCCTACGAGCAGTACTTC. The chain links TRBV19 to TRBJ2-7; possible D gene TRBD1, 5 bases. V was clipped by 3 bases and J by 1 base, with 13 bases between them. CDR1 LNHDA and CDR2 SQIVND come from the germline V gene (reference sequence). The CDR3 covers 15 residues.

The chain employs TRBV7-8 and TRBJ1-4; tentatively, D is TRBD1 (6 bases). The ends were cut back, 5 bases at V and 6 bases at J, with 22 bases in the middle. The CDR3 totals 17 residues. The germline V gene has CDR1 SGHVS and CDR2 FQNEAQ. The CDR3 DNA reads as TGTGCCAGCAGCATAGGGGGAGGGGGAGGACTATATGAAAAACTGTTTTTT. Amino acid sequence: CASSIGGGGGLYEKLFF.

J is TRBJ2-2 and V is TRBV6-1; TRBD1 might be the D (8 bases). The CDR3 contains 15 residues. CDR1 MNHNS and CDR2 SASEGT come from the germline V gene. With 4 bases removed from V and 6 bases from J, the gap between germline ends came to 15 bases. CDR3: CASSGTGGVPGELFF. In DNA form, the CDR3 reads TGTGCCAGCAGTGGCACAGGGGGGGTGCCCGGGGAGCTGTTTTTT.

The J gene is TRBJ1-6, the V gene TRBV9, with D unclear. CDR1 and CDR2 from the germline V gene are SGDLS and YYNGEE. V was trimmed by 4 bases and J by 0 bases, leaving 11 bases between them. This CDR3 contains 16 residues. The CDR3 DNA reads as TGTGCCAGCAGCCCCACAGAGAGCTCCTATAATTCACCCCTCCACTTT. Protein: CASSPTESSYNSPLHF.

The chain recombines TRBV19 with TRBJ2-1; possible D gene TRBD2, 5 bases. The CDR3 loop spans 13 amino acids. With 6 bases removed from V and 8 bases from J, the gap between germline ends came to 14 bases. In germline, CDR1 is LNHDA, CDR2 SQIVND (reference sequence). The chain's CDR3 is CASSFASGDEQFF. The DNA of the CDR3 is TGTGCCAGTAGCTTTGCAAGCGGTGATGAGCAGTTCTTC.

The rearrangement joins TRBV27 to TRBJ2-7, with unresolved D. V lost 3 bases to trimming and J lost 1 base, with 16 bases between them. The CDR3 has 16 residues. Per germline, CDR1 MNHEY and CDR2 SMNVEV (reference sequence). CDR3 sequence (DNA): TGTGCCAGCAGTTTTAATTATCTTGGCGGTTCCTACGAGCAGTACTTC. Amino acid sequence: CASSFNYLGGSYEQYF.

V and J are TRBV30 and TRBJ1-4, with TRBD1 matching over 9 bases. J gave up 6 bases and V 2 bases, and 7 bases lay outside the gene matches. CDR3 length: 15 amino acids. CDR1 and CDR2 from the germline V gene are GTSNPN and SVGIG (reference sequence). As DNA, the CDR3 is TGTGCCTGGAGTCCCGGGACAGGGTTTGATGAAAAACTGTTTTTT. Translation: CAWSPGTGFDEKLFF.

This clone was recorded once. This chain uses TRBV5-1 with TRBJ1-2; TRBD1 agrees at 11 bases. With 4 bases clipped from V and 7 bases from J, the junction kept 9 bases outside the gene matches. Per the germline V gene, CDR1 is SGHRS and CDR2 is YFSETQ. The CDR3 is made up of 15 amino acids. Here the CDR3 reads CASSPAGTGGSGYTF. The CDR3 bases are TGCGCCAGCAGCCCGGCCGGGACAGGGGGTTCTGGCTACACCTTC.

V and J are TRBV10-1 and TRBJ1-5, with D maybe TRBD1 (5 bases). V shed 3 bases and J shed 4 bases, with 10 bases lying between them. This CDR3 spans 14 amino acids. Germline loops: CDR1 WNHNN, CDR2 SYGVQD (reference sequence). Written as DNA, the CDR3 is TGCGCCAGCAGTGAAGGCGGGGGTAATCAGCCCCAGCATTTT. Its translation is CASSEGGGNQPQHF.

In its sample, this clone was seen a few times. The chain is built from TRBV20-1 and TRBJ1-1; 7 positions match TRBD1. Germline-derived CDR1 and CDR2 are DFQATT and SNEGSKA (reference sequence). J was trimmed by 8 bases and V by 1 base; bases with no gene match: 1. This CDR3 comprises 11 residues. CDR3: CSARAQGEAFF. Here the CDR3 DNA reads TGCAGTGCTAGAGCACAGGGGGAAGCTTTCTTT.

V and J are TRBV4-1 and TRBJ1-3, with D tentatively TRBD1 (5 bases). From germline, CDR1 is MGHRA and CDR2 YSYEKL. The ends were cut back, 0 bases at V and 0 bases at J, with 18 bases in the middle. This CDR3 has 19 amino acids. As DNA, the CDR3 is TGCGCCAGCAGCCAAGATTTCGCCAGGGTGGAGAGCTCTGGAAACACCATATATTTT. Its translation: CASSQDFARVESSGNTIYF.

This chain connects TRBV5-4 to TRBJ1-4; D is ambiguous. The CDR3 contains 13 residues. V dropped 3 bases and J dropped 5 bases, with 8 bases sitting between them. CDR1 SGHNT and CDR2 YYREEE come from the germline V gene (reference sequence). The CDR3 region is CASSSRGNEKLFF. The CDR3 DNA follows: TGTGCCAGCAGCTCACGAGGGAATGAAAAACTGTTTTTT.

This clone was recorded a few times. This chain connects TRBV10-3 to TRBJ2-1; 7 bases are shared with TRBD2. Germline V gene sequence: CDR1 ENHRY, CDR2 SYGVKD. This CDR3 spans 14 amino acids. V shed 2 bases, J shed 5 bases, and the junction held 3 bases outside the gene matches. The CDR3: CAISERGENNEQFF. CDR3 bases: TGTGCCATCAGTGAGCGGGGGGAGAACAATGAGCAGTTCTTC.

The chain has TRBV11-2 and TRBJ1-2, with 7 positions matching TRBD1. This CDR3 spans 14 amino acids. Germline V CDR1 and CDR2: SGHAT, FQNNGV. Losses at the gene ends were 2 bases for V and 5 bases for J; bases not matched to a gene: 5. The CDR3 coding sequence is TGTGCCAGCAGCTTATGGGACAGAGATTATGGCTACACCTTC. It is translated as CASSLWDRDYGYTF. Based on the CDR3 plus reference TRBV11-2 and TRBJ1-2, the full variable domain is EAGVAQSPRYKIIEKRQSVAFWCNPISGHATLYWYQQILGQGPKLLIQFQNNGVVDDSQLPKDRFSAERLKGVDSTLKIQPAKLEDSAVYLCASSLWDRDYGYTFGSGTRLTVV.